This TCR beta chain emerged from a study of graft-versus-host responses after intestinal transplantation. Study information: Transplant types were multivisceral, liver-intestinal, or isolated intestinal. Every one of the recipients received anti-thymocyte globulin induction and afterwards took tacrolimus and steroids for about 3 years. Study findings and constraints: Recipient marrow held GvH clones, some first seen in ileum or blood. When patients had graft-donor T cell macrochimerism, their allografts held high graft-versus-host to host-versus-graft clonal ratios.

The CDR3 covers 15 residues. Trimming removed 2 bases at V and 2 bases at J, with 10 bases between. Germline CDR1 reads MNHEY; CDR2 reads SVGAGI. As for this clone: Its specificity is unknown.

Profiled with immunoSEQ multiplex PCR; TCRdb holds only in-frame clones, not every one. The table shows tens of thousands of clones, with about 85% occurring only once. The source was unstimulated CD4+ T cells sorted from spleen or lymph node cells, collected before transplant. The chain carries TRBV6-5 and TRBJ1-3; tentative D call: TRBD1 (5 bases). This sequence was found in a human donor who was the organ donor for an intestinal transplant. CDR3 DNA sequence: TGTGCCAGCAGTTACGGGGGGAAAGCTGGAAACACCATATATTTT. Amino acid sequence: CASSYGGKAGNTIYF.